This TCR beta chain was documented in a study of T cell repertoires in cytomegalovirus infection (dated by TCRdb to about 2019). For the study in its entirety: Because public TCR beta signatures pointed to carriage of CMV infection together with the matching HLA type, the HLA type of each donor mattered for the analysis. Here is what the overall study found, with its caveats: The ex vivo response was dominated by HLA-C-restricted CMV-specific TCR beta clonotypes, and the single most frequent clonotype in two of eight donors was supplied by these HLA-C-restricted clonotypes. In both this cohort and an independent cohort of 352 donors, the cumulative frequency of public TCR beta family members distinguished carriers of CMV infection plus the relevant HLA type.

The data were produced on an Illumina HiSeq 1500. TCRdb reprocessing: public reads trimmed at Q25 with fastp, clones called with MiXCR, in-frame beta chains kept. One record per CDR3 amino acid sequence lists the most common genes and DNA. This sample comprises roughly 720,000 distinct CDR3 sequences, roughly 36% of them detected only once. The ten largest clones take up 2.5% to 3% of the sample. Turning to this clonotype: Its antigen is currently not known. No clone much larger than this one lies a single base away; base qualities are absent.

Inclusive of the bounding cysteine and phenylalanine, the CDR3 is 16 residues long. Only the CDR3 DNA is retained, 48 bases long and in frame from the first base. V sheds 9 bases and J sheds 4 bases, leaving 22 bases between their ends. The sequence is built from TRBV12-3 or TRBV12-4 and TRBJ2-1; the D gene is possibly TRBD2, with 5 bases matching. The receptor was isolated from a human donor in good health (CMV status not recorded). Some clones in this sample may be carry-over from other donors' samples. Sequenced: PBMCs. The DNA sequence is TGTGCCAGTTTCCCCAGCGGACCGACCGCTTACAATGAGCAGTTCTTC. This sequence encodes CASFPSGPTAYNEQFF.